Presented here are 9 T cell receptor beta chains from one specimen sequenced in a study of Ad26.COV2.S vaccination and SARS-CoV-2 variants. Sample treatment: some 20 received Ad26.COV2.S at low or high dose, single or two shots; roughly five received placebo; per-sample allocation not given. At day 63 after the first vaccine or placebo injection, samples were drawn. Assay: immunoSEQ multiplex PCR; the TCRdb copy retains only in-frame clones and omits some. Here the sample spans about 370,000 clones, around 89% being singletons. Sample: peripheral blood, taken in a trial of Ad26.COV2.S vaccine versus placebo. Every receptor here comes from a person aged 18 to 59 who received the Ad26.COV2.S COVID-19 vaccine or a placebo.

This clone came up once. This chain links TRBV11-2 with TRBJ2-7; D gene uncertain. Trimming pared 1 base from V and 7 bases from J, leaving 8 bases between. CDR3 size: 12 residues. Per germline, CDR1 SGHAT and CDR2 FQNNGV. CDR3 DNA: TGTGCCAGCAGCTTAGCGCGGTGGGAGCAGTACTTC. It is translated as CASSLARWEQYF.

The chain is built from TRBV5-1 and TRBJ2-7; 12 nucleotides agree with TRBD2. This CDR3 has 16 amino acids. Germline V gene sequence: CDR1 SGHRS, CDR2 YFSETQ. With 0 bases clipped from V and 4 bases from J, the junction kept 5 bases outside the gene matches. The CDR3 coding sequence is TGCGCCAGCAGCTTGGGATGGGGACTAGCGGGTTACGAGCAGTACTTC. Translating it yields CASSLGWGLAGYEQYF.

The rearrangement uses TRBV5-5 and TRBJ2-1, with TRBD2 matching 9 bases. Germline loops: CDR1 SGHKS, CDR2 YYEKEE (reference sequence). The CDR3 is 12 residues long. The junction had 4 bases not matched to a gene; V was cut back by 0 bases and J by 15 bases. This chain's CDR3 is CASSLEGTSSFF. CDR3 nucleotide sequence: TGTGCCAGCAGCTTGGAGGGGACTAGCTCGTTCTTC.

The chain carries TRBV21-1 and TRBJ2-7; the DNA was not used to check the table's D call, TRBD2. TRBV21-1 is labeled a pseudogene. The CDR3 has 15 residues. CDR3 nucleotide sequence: TGTGCCAGCACCACCCCGTCGGACTCCCTAGGCGAGCAGTACTTC. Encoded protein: CASTTPSDSLGEQYF.

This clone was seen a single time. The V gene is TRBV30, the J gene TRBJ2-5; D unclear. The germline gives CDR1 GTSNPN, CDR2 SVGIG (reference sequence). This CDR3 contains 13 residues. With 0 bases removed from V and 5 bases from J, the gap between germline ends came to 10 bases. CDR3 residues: CAWSVARSETQYF. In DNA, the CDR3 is TGTGCCTGGAGTGTAGCTAGGTCGGAGACCCAGTACTTC.

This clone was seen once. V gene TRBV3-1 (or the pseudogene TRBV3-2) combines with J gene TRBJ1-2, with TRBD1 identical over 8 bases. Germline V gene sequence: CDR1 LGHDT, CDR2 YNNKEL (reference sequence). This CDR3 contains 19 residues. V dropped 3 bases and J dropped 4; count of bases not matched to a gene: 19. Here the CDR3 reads CASSHSPGQALSIIYGYTF. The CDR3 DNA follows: TGTGCCAGCAGCCACTCCCCGGGACAGGCCCTTTCAATCATCTATGGCTACACCTTC.

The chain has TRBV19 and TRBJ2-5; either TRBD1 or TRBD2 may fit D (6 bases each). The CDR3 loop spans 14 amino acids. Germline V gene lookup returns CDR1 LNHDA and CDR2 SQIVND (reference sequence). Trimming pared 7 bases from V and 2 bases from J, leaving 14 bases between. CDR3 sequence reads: CASTPGGGQETQYF. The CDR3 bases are TGTGCCAGTACCCCCGGGGGCGGGCAAGAGACCCAGTACTTC. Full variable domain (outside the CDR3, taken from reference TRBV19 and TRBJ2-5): DGGITQSPKYLFRKEGQNVTLSCEQNLNHDAMYWYRQDPGQGLRLIYYSQIVNDFQKGDIAEGYSVSREKKESFPLTVTSAQKNPTAFYLCASTPGGGQETQYFGPGTRLLVL.

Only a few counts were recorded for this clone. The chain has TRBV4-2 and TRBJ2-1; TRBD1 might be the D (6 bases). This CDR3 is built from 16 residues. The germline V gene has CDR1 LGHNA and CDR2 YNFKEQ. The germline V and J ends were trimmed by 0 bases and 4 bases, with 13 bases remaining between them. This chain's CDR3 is CASSQDMGAGYNEQFF. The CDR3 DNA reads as TGTGCCAGCAGCCAAGATATGGGGGCCGGGTACAATGAGCAGTTCTTC.

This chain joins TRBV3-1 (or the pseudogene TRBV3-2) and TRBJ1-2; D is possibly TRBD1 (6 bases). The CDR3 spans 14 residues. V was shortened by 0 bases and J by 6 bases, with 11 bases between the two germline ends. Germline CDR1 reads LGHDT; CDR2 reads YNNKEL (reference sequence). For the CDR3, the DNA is TGTGCCAGCAGCCAAGACCCACACAGGGATGGCTACACCTTC. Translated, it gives CASSQDPHRDGYTF.